This TCR beta chain was sequenced for a study of shared clonotypes between healthy human individuals. It was about 180 ng DNA, about 30,000 T cell genomes, that sorted-subset replicate PCRs used. TCRdb's copy holds only in-frame clones and misses some; the assay was immunoSEQ multiplex PCR. The sample lists over a million clones; around 78% were seen once. The germline gives CDR1 MNHNY, CDR2 SVGAGI (reference sequence). This CDR3 comprises 12 residues. Trimming removed 2 bases from V and 8 bases from J, with 6 bases in between. The clonotype was recovered from a man aged 18 to 29 in good health. Some clones in this sample may be carry-over from other donors' samples. The sequencing input was memory CD4+ T cells from PBMCs. Indicated subset: CD45RA-negative fraction. V usage is TRBV6-6 and J usage is TRBJ2-2; D gene ambiguous. CDR3 sequence reads: CASSYLFGELFF. The CDR3 DNA is TGTGCCAGCAGTTACCTGTTTGGGGAGCTGTTTTTT.